Listed here are 16 T cell receptor beta chains from one sample, sequenced in a study of glioma-infiltrating T cells after dendritic cell vaccination. Profiling relied on immunoSEQ multiplex PCR, and the TCRdb table lists in-frame clones only, not all of them. The sample has about 92,000 clones, 85% to 90% seen once. This material consisted of blood, taken before dendritic cell vaccination. These receptors came from a human donor with glioblastoma.

The chain links TRBV28 to TRBJ2-7, with 7 nucleotides matching TRBD1. Germline V gives CDR1 MDHEN, CDR2 SYDVKM. The CDR3 has 15 residues. With V trimmed by 4 bases and J by 2 bases, 8 bases remained unmatched. CDR3 nucleotides: TGTGCCAGCAGTTACAGGGGTCTTGGCCCCTACGAGCAGTACTTC. Its protein is CASSYRGLGPYEQYF.

The CDR3 coding sequence is TGTGCCTGGAGTCCTACGAGGCAGGGGGCGGTGGAGCAGTTCTTC. Protein product: CAWSPTRQGAVEQFF. J is TRBJ2-1 and V is TRBV30, with TRBD1 matching over 8 bases. Germline V CDR1 and CDR2: GTSNPN, SVGIG (reference sequence). This CDR3 region has 15 residues. J lost 10 bases, V lost 2 bases, and 13 bases had no gene match.

V is TRBV27 and J is TRBJ2-1; 15 bases line up with TRBD2. The germline CDR1 and CDR2 sequences are MNHEY and SMNVEV (reference sequence). The CDR3 length is 14 residues. With 6 bases clipped from V and 9 bases from J, the junction kept 3 bases outside the gene matches. CDR3 DNA: TGTGCCAGCAGATGGACTAGCGGGAGGGTTGAGCAGTTCTTC. This codes for CASRWTSGRVEQFF.

V gene TRBV7-9 combines with J gene TRBJ1-5; a possible D gene is TRBD1 (6 bases). V was clipped by 6 bases and J by 6 bases, with 12 bases between them. The CDR3 length is 13 residues. The germline V gene encodes CDR1 SEHNR and CDR2 FQNEAQ (reference sequence). CDR3 region: CASSPDSFQPQHF. CDR3 in DNA: TGTGCCAGCAGTCCGGACAGCTTTCAGCCCCAGCATTTT.

This chain connects TRBV23-1 to TRBJ2-7; D possibly corresponds to TRBD2 (9 bases). TRBV23-1 qualifies as an ORF whose function is uncertain. V dropped 2 bases and J dropped 1 base, with 30 bases sitting between them. The CDR3 covers 21 residues. CDR3 sequence reads: CASSQPMVDREAGGWSYEQYF. The CDR3 region has the DNA TGCGCCAGCAGTCAACCCATGGTGGACAGGGAGGCGGGAGGGTGGTCCTACGAGCAGTACTTC.

This clone has just a few counts. The V call is TRBV2, the J call TRBJ1-4; D possibly corresponds to TRBD1 (6 bases). CDR3 length: 15 residues. Trimming took 5 bases from V and 4 from J, leaving 14 bases between them. Germline values: CDR1 SNHLY, CDR2 FYNNEI. The CDR3 region has the DNA TGTGCCAGCAGTAGGACAGCCGGCGTTAATGAAAAACTGTTTTTT. Amino acids: CASSRTAGVNEKLFF.

The gene calls are TRBV27 and TRBJ1-2, with 10 positions matching TRBD1. CDR3 size: 16 residues. After removal of 4 bases from V and 6 bases from J, the junction contained 11 bases not matched to a gene. Per germline, CDR1 MNHEY and CDR2 SMNVEV (reference sequence). CDR3 in DNA: TGTGCCAGCAGTTATAGTAGGACAGGGGGTATAGATGGCTACACCTTC. It is translated as CASSYSRTGGIDGYTF.

The CDR3 nucleotides are TGTGCCAGCAGCTTAGTGTTTCCTAGCGGTTATGTCTCCTACGAGCAGTACTTC. Its translation is CASSLVFPSGYVSYEQYF. The chain uses TRBV7-8 and TRBJ2-7; 7 positions agree with TRBD2. Germline V lookup: CDR1 SGHVS, CDR2 FQNEAQ. The CDR3 consists of 18 residues. The J segment lost 0 bases and the V segment lost 1 base, leaving 12 bases of the junction unmatched. Full variable domain (rest looked up from reference TRBV7-8 and TRBJ2-7): GAGVSQSPRYKVAKRGQDVALRCDPISGHVSLFWYQQALGQGPEFLTYFQNEAQLDKSGLPSDRFFAERPEGSVSTLKIQRTQQEDSAVYLCASSLVFPSGYVSYEQYFGPGTRLTVT.

The chain employs TRBV15 and TRBJ2-2; TRBD2 might be the D (6 bases). In germline, CDR1 is LNHNV, CDR2 YYDKDF (reference sequence). The ends were cut back, 3 bases at V and 5 bases at J, with 10 bases in the middle. The CDR3 has 14 amino acids. The CDR3 nucleotides read TGTGCCACCAGCAGGGGCGGGAAAACCGGGGAGCTGTTTTTT. It is translated as CATSRGGKTGELFF.

The V and J genes are TRBV5-6 and TRBJ1-2; 8 bases match TRBD1. The length of the CDR3 is 18 residues. From germline, CDR1 is SGHDT and CDR2 YYEEEE. Unmatched junction bases numbered 11, after V lost 0 bases and J lost 1 base. This chain's CDR3 is CASSLGNDRGALNYGYTF. As DNA, the CDR3 is TGTGCCAGCAGCTTGGGGAACGACAGGGGCGCCCTTAACTATGGCTACACCTTC. The whole variable domain, filled in from reference TRBV5-6 and TRBJ1-2, reads DAGVTQSPTHLIKTRGQQVTLRCSPKSGHDTVSWYQQALGQGPQFIFQYYEEEERQRGNFPDRFSGHQFPNYSSELNVNALLLGDSALYLCASSLGNDRGALNYGYTFGSGTRLTVV.

This clone was found once. The chain combines TRBV27 with TRBJ2-1; the match to TRBD1 covers 9 bases. The V segment lost 2 bases and the J segment 1 base; nucleotides outside the gene matches: 3. The germline CDR1 and CDR2 sequences are MNHEY and SMNVEV (reference sequence). This CDR3 contains 16 residues. DNA for the CDR3: TGTGCCAGCAGTTTACGCGGGACAGGGTCCTACAATGAGCAGTTCTTC. Protein product: CASSLRGTGSYNEQFF.

V usage is TRBV5-6 and J usage is TRBJ1-5, with 7 bases that match TRBD1. Per the germline V gene, CDR1 is SGHDT and CDR2 is YYEEEE. After removal of 0 bases from V and 7 bases from J, the junction contained 19 bases not matched to a gene. This CDR3 region has 19 residues. The CDR3 coding sequence is TGTGCCAGCAGCTTGGGGCGGAGAGGGGGCCCGACGGACAAGCAGCCCCAGCATTTT. This translates into CASSLGRRGGPTDKQPQHF.

This sequence joins TRBV7-2 and TRBJ1-4, with D possibly matching TRBD1 (6 bases). Germline V lookup: CDR1 SGHTA, CDR2 FQGNSA. The CDR3 totals 13 residues. The germline V and J ends were trimmed by 2 bases and 14 bases, with 15 bases remaining between them. The CDR3, as DNA: TGTGCCAGCAGCTTACCGATGGGGGCCGGGCTGTTTTTT. Its protein is CASSLPMGAGLFF.

The chain links TRBV2 to TRBJ1-2, with a tentative D call TRBD1 (5 bases). Trimming left V 7 bases short and J 5 bases short, with 20 bases between. CDR1 and CDR2 (germline): SNHLY, FYNNEI. The CDR3 length is 15 residues. This CDR3 reads CASKAAGGFWYGYTF. CDR3 DNA: TGTGCCAGCAAAGCTGCCGGGGGATTTTGGTATGGCTACACCTTC.

As regards this clone: Other nucleotide sequences in the sample specify the same CDR3. The J gene is TRBJ2-2, the V gene TRBV5-8; 9 positions match TRBD1. In germline, CDR1 is SGHTS, CDR2 YDEGEE. The CDR3 covers 14 residues. V trimming: 2 bases; J trimming: 4 bases; junction bases outside the gene matches: 0. CDR3 bases: TGTGCCAGCAGCTTACAGGGGGCCACCGGGGAGCTGTTTTTT. Amino acid sequence: CASSLQGATGELFF.

The V gene is TRBV6-5, the J gene TRBJ1-2, with a possible D match to TRBD1 (6 bases). CDR1 is MNHEY and CDR2 is SVGAGI in the germline V gene. V lost 5 bases and J lost 2, with 15 bases in between. The CDR3 is made up of 15 amino acids. The CDR3 loop is CASSSPKTGNYGYTF. Written as DNA, the CDR3 is TGTGCCAGCAGTAGCCCAAAAACAGGGAACTATGGCTACACCTTC.